A single sample is the source of the 18 T cell receptor beta chains below, sequenced in a study of blood T cell repertoires in COVID-19. Libraries were prepared by immunoSEQ multiplex PCR; TCRdb keeps only in-frame clonotypes and omits some of them. The sample has more than 300,000 clones, 85% to 90% seen once; the top ten hold less than 4.5%. The sequencing input was PBMCs or T cells enriched from blood (not recorded which). The receptor set was obtained from a young man who had recovered from COVID-19.

In this sample, this clone turned up a few times. The rearrangement uses TRBV6-5 and TRBJ1-2; TRBD1 matches 8 bases. The CDR3 loop spans 13 amino acids. Germline V gene sequence: CDR1 MNHEY, CDR2 SVGAGI. J lost 5 bases, V lost 1 base, and 0 bases had no gene match. The CDR3 coding sequence is TGTGCCAGCAGTTACTGGACAGGGTATGGCTACACCTTC. Translating gives CASSYWTGYGYTF.

The chain combines TRBV5-1 with TRBJ2-1; the match to TRBD2 covers 13 bases. Looked up from germline, CDR1 is SGHRS and CDR2 is YFSETQ. Trimming removed 5 bases from V and 7 bases from J; junction bases left unmatched: 6. This CDR3 spans 15 amino acids. The CDR3 nucleotides read TGCGCCAGCAGGGCCGGGACTAGCGGGGCAAATGAGCAGTTCTTC. Its protein is CASRAGTSGANEQFF.

The rearrangement uses TRBV11-3 and TRBJ2-3; weak D call: TRBD2 (6 bases). Trimming took 2 bases from V and 4 from J, leaving 19 bases between them. The CDR3 loop spans 17 amino acids. The germline V gene encodes CDR1 SGHNT and CDR2 YENEEA. The CDR3 here is CASSLNRDLSASDTQYF. For the CDR3, the DNA is TGTGCCAGCAGCTTAAACCGGGACTTATCGGCGTCAGATACGCAGTATTTT.

There are a few counts of this clone. At the DNA level, this CDR3 is encoded by other sequences in the same sample as well. The chain employs TRBV18 and TRBJ1-1; perhaps TRBD1 as D (6 bases). The CDR3 runs to 15 residues. Per germline, CDR1 KGHSH and CDR2 LQKENI. The germline V and J ends were trimmed by 3 bases and 1 base, with 12 bases remaining between them. CDR3 loop: CASSPQGPTNTEAFF. The CDR3 bases are TGTGCCAGCTCACCGCAGGGGCCGACGAACACTGAAGCTTTCTTT. Using reference TRBV18 and TRBJ1-1 for the parts outside the CDR3, the full variable domain is NAGVMQNPRHLVRRRGQEARLRCSPMKGHSHVYWYRQLPEEGLKFMVYLQKENIIDESGMPKERFSAEFPKEGPSILRIQQVVRGDSAAYFCASSPQGPTNTEAFFGQGTRLTVV.

V is TRBV18 and J is TRBJ2-3, with D maybe TRBD1 (5 bases). This CDR3 has 16 amino acids. V dropped 1 base and J dropped 5 bases, with 16 bases sitting between them. Per the germline V gene, CDR1 is KGHSH and CDR2 is LQKENI. CDR3: CASSPRLPSQGDTQYF. The CDR3 bases are TGTGCCAGCTCACCACGACTTCCTAGTCAGGGAGATACGCAGTATTTT.

The chain links TRBV5-1 to TRBJ2-1; 8 bases agree with TRBD2. Trimming cost V 0 bases and J 9 bases; bases outside gene matches: 11. This CDR3 contains 16 residues. CDR1 is SGHRS and CDR2 is YFSETQ in the germline V gene. The CDR3: CASSLAGLEGFAEQFF. CDR3 nucleotide sequence: TGCGCCAGCAGCTTGGCGGGACTAGAGGGCTTCGCTGAGCAGTTCTTC.

The chain links TRBV24-1 to TRBJ2-1; tentatively, D is TRBD1 (6 bases). Germline V lookup: CDR1 KGHDR, CDR2 SFDVKD. The CDR3 totals 14 residues. Trimming left V 6 bases short and J 0 bases short, with 8 bases between. The CDR3 DNA follows: TGTGCCACCAGTCAGGGGAGCTCCTACAATGAGCAGTTCTTC. Its protein is CATSQGSSYNEQFF.

The rearrangement links TRBV7-9 to TRBJ2-7; no clear D. The ends were cut back, 4 bases at V and 0 bases at J, with 16 bases in the middle. There are 16 residues in the CDR3. Germline V CDR1 and CDR2: SEHNR, FQNEAQ (reference sequence). Written as DNA, the CDR3 is TGTGCCAGCAGCTCACCCCGTGTTGGGCTCTCCTACGAGCAGTACTTC. This encodes CASSSPRVGLSYEQYF.

This chain links TRBV14 with TRBJ2-1, with 10 bases identical to TRBD2. The CDR3 has 16 residues. Germline lookup yields CDR1 SGHDN and CDR2 FVKESK. J lost 2 bases, V lost 5 bases, and 6 bases had no gene match. The CDR3 DNA reads as TGTGCCAGCAGCTACATCGGGACTAGCGCCTACAATGAGCAGTTCTTC. This gives the protein CASSYIGTSAYNEQFF.

This chain uses TRBV7-2 with TRBJ1-5, with D unresolved. The V end lost 5 bases, the J end lost 4 bases, and 6 bases lay between the germline ends. Germline V gene sequence: CDR1 SGHTA, CDR2 FQGNSA. The CDR3 length is 12 residues. The CDR3 reads CASSLLNQPQHF. The CDR3 DNA sequence: TGTGCCAGCAGCCTACTGAATCAGCCCCAGCATTTT.

V gene TRBV12-3 or TRBV12-4 combines with J gene TRBJ2-5, with TRBD2 matching over 7 bases. V was clipped by 7 bases and J by 5 bases; unmatched bases: 7. The CDR3 runs to 13 residues. CDR3 region: CASTRTSWETQYF. CDR3 DNA: TGTGCCAGCACCAGGACTAGTTGGGAGACCCAGTACTTC.

This clone was seen only once. This chain connects TRBV10-3 to TRBJ2-3; TRBD1 aligns across 12 bases. The CDR3 is made up of 18 amino acids. The germline V gene has CDR1 ENHRY and CDR2 SYGVKD. Germline trimming cut 2 bases from V and 2 bases from J; bases unmatched to any gene: 8. The CDR3 region is CAISEDRDRGPATDTQYF. The CDR3 DNA reads TGTGCCATCAGTGAGGATCGGGACAGGGGGCCCGCCACAGATACGCAGTATTTT.

The chain employs TRBV28 and TRBJ1-6, with D perhaps matching TRBD1 (5 bases). The V gene's germline CDR1 is MDHEN and CDR2 SYDVKM. CDR3 length: 12 residues. V was pared by 8 bases and J by 7 bases, with 9 bases between. The CDR3 DNA follows: TGTGCCAGCCTGGGGGGGAATTCACCCCTCCACTTT. Translated, it gives CASLGGNSPLHF.

This clone appeared once. The CDR3 loop reads CAWSGSFYEQYF. CDR3 coding DNA: TGTGCCTGGAGTGGGAGTTTCTACGAGCAGTACTTC. The chain uses TRBV30 and TRBJ2-7, with D unclear. The germline gives CDR1 GTSNPN, CDR2 SVGIG (reference sequence). CDR3 length: 12 amino acids. V was clipped by 1 base and J by 3 bases, with 7 bases between them.

This clone came up once. The V call is TRBV5-6, the J call TRBJ1-6; D not certain. Trimming removed 4 bases at V and 6 bases at J, with 17 bases between. Germline V lookup: CDR1 SGHDT, CDR2 YYEEEE. The CDR3 runs to 16 residues. The CDR3 sequence is CASSVHLGERNSPLHF. For the CDR3, the DNA is TGTGCCAGCAGCGTGCACCTCGGGGAGCGTAATTCACCCCTCCACTTT. Full variable domain (missing parts from reference TRBV5-6 and TRBJ1-6): DAGVTQSPTHLIKTRGQQVTLRCSPKSGHDTVSWYQQALGQGPQFIFQYYEEEERQRGNFPDRFSGHQFPNYSSELNVNALLLGDSALYLCASSVHLGERNSPLHFGNGTRLTVT.

The chain couples TRBV28 to TRBJ1-6, with 9 nucleotides matching TRBD1. V lost 6 bases, J lost 10 bases, and 10 bases stayed unmatched. Germline CDR1 is MDHEN and CDR2 is SYDVKM. There are 15 residues in the CDR3. The chain's CDR3 is CASSPYRDRVSPLHF. CDR3 bases: TGTGCCAGCAGCCCTTACCGGGACAGGGTCTCACCCCTCCACTTT.

The rearrangement joins TRBV6-6 to TRBJ1-4; D gene ambiguous. The CDR3 covers 14 residues. Per germline, CDR1 MNHNY and CDR2 SVGAGI (reference sequence). The V and J ends lost 6 bases and 5 bases respectively, with 13 bases between them. The CDR3 is CASSLNRQNEKLFF. DNA of the CDR3: TGTGCCAGCAGCCTGAACCGACAAAATGAAAAACTGTTTTTT.

The chain joins TRBV18 to TRBJ2-7; tentative D call: TRBD2 (5 bases). The germline V gene has CDR1 KGHSH and CDR2 LQKENI. The CDR3 spans 17 residues. Trimming left V 2 bases short and J 4 bases short, with 21 bases between. CDR3 sequence: CASSPGFGGGNTYEQYF. The CDR3 region has the DNA TGTGCCAGCTCACCAGGTTTCGGCGGAGGAAATACATACGAGCAGTACTTC.